These 16 T cell receptor beta chains were sequenced from one sample in a study of T cell changes during pregnancy in multiple sclerosis. The table came from immunoSEQ multiplex PCR; TCRdb's copy has only in-frame clones and leaves some out. The table lists 60,000 to 75,000 clones, about 90% of them singletons. The input for sequencing was peripheral blood, taken in the second trimester of pregnancy. These receptors were taken from a female donor in good health, enrolled as a control in a pregnancy study.

This clone was observed a single time. The chain recombines TRBV6-5 with TRBJ2-3; a weak D match, TRBD2 (6 bases). The CDR3 runs 11 residues. Between the trimmed V and J ends, which lost 9 bases and 4 bases, there was a span of 8 bases. From germline, CDR1 is MNHEY and CDR2 SVGAGI. In nucleotides, the CDR3 is TGTGCCAGGGGGGGTCCAGATACGCAGTATTTT. Amino acids: CARGGPDTQYF.

The rearrangement uses TRBV11-3 and TRBJ2-1, with 10 bases lining up with TRBD2. The germline V gene has CDR1 SGHNT and CDR2 YENEEA. V dropped 5 bases and J dropped 7; count of bases not matched to a gene: 5. The CDR3 spans 14 residues. The chain's CDR3 is CASSRGLASNEQFF. The CDR3 bases are TGTGCCAGCAGCCGGGGACTAGCGTCGAATGAGCAGTTCTTC.

This chain links TRBV7-2 with TRBJ2-7, with 8 bases fitting TRBD1. The germline V gene encodes CDR1 SGHTA and CDR2 FQGNSA. The CDR3 runs 15 residues. V lost 5 bases to trimming and J lost 0 bases; unmatched junction nucleotides: 6. CDR3 coding DNA: TGTGCCAGCAGCCCAAGGGACAGGCCCTCCTACGAGCAGTACTTC. Protein: CASSPRDRPSYEQYF.

The chain uses TRBV14 and TRBJ2-3, with D hard to call. V was pared by 1 base and J by 2 bases, with 13 bases between. The CDR3 sequence is 16 residues long. CDR1 is SGHDN and CDR2 is FVKESK in the germline V gene. Written as DNA, the CDR3 is TGTGCCAGCAGCCAAGTTGAGCTCGAGGCCACAGATACGCAGTATTTT. It translates to CASSQVELEATDTQYF.

V usage is TRBV28 and J usage is TRBJ1-2, with D unclear. Germline assignment: CDR1 MDHEN and CDR2 SYDVKM. V lost 3 bases, J lost 2 bases, and 7 bases lay in between. This CDR3 region has 13 residues. This CDR3 is CASSLRLNYGYTF. CDR3 bases: TGTGCCAGCAGTTTGAGGTTAAACTATGGCTACACCTTC.

The chain has TRBV18 and TRBJ1-2, with D hard to call. V lost 3 bases to trimming and J lost 8 bases, with 13 bases between them. Germline CDR1 and CDR2: KGHSH and LQKENI. This CDR3 is 13 amino acids long. The CDR3 DNA is TGTGCCAGCTCACCTTTCGAGGAGCGGGGCTACACCTTC. Protein sequence: CASSPFEERGYTF. The full variable domain, with the rest looked up from reference TRBV18 and TRBJ1-2, is NAGVMQNPRHLVRRRGQEARLRCSPMKGHSHVYWYRQLPEEGLKFMVYLQKENIIDESGMPKERFSAEFPKEGPSILRIQQVVRGDSAAYFCASSPFEERGYTFGSGTRLTVV.

This chain joins TRBV5-1 and TRBJ2-1, with D tentatively TRBD2 (6 bases). Germline assignment: CDR1 SGHRS and CDR2 YFSETQ. V was shortened by 0 bases and J by 2 bases, with 15 bases between the two germline ends. The CDR3 is 17 residues long. The CDR3 nucleotides read TGCGCCAGCAGCTTGGCCAACGGGCGGGACGCCTACAATGAGCAGTTCTTC. This gives the protein CASSLANGRDAYNEQFF. The complete variable domain, with remaining parts taken from reference TRBV5-1 and TRBJ2-1, reads KAGVTQTPRYLIKTRGQQVTLSCSPISGHRSVSWYQQTPGQGLQFLFEYFSETQRNKGNFPGRFSGRQFSNSRSEMNVSTLELGDSALYLCASSLANGRDAYNEQFFGPGTRLTVL.

This clone was seen once. The chain carries TRBV28 and TRBJ2-7; the D is unclear. CDR3 size: 11 residues. Trimming pared 5 bases from V and 7 bases from J, leaving 9 bases between. Germline values: CDR1 MDHEN, CDR2 SYDVKM. The CDR3 protein is CASSPRQEQYF. In nucleotides, the CDR3 is TGTGCCAGCAGTCCGCGGCAGGAGCAGTACTTC.

The genes are TRBV6-1 and TRBJ1-2; the D gene is possibly TRBD1 (5 bases). The CDR3 totals 13 residues. The germline V and J ends were trimmed by 8 bases and 5 bases, with 15 bases remaining between them. Germline CDR1 is MNHNS and CDR2 is SASEGT. CDR3 in amino acids: CASGTYGGYGYTF. Written as DNA, the CDR3 is TGTGCCAGCGGGACCTACGGAGGGTATGGCTACACCTTC.

Here the CDR3 reads CASSLAPGQGDNEQFF. The CDR3 DNA reads as TGTGCCAGCAGCTTGGCTCCCGGACAGGGGGACAATGAGCAGTTCTTC. The genes are TRBV5-4 and TRBJ2-1, with 10 bases aligning to TRBD1. Per the germline V gene, CDR1 is SGHNT and CDR2 is YYREEE (reference sequence). After removal of 0 bases from V and 5 bases from J, the junction contained 5 bases not matched to a gene. This CDR3 contains 16 residues.

The chain recombines TRBV11-3 with TRBJ2-3; 14 bases align to TRBD2. The length of the CDR3 is 18 residues. Germline V gene lookup returns CDR1 SGHNT and CDR2 YENEEA. V trimming: 5 bases; J trimming: 4 bases; junction bases outside the gene matches: 11. The DNA of the CDR3 is TGTGCCAGCAGCAGCGGGCGACTAGCGGGAGGGGATGCAGATACGCAGTATTTT. Translated, it gives CASSSGRLAGGDADTQYF.

V is TRBV27 and J is TRBJ1-5; a weak D match, TRBD1 (5 bases). Germline-derived CDR1 and CDR2 are MNHEY and SMNVEV (reference sequence). The CDR3 spans 15 residues. V was clipped by 2 bases and J by 2 bases, with 10 bases between them. The CDR3 reads CASSLTQGRNQPQHF. DNA for the CDR3: TGTGCCAGCAGTTTAACCCAGGGTCGCAATCAGCCCCAGCATTTT.

The chain links TRBV18 to TRBJ1-4, with a possible D match to TRBD1 (6 bases). CDR1 is KGHSH and CDR2 is LQKENI in the germline V gene. V lost 6 bases, J lost 0 bases, and 11 bases lay in between. The CDR3 is 15 amino acids. The CDR3 nucleotides read TGTGCCAGCTCCCACAGGGCGGCAACTAATGAAAAACTGTTTTTT. The encoded protein is CASSHRAATNEKLFF.

The chain has TRBV19 and TRBJ1-5, with 9 bases aligning to TRBD1. J gave up 3 bases and V 5 bases, and 8 bases lay outside the gene matches. Per the germline V gene, CDR1 is LNHDA and CDR2 is SQIVND (reference sequence). The CDR3 sequence is 16 residues long. In DNA, the CDR3 is TGTGCCAGTAGTCAACAGGGGGCGCGGTCCAATCAGCCCCAGCATTTT. Its translation is CASSQQGARSNQPQHF.

The V gene is TRBV19, the J gene TRBJ2-5; 7 bases are shared with TRBD1. The V segment lost 5 bases and the J segment 7 bases; nucleotides outside the gene matches: 7. The CDR3 sequence is 13 residues long. Per the germline V gene, CDR1 is LNHDA and CDR2 is SQIVND (reference sequence). CDR3 in DNA: TGTGCCAGTAGTCCAACAGGGGAGAGGACCCAGTACTTC. Protein sequence: CASSPTGERTQYF.

The chain carries TRBV18 and TRBJ2-5; 12 positions agree with TRBD2. The CDR3 covers 14 residues. The trim removed 5 bases at V and 5 bases at J, leaving 3 bases unmatched. Looked up from germline, CDR1 is KGHSH and CDR2 is LQKENI. CDR3 amino acids: CASSDGLAGETQYF. CDR3 bases: TGTGCCAGCTCAGACGGACTAGCGGGGGAGACCCAGTACTTC.